This T cell receptor beta chain was documented in a study of response to subunit inactivated influenza vaccine. This clonotype was counted between two and nine times. The CDR3 is 13 amino acids. Germline assignment: CDR1 SGHTA and CDR2 FQGTGA. Trimming pared 8 bases from V and 2 bases from J, leaving 13 bases between. MiXCR, applied by TCRdb to the RT-PCR reads, yields one record per CDR3 protein. This sample has fewer than 600,000 distinct CDR3 sequences, with approximately 7.7% found just once. V gene TRBV7-3 combines with J gene TRBJ2-7; weak D call: TRBD2 (5 bases). The receptor's source is a man aged 50 to 69 who received an inactivated influenza vaccine. This specimen consisted of PBMCs from blood, obtained 23 to 25 months after vaccination. Here the CDR3 DNA reads TGTGCCAGCTGGAGGACTTCCGCCTACGAGCAGTACTTC. Its protein product is CASWRTSAYEQYF.